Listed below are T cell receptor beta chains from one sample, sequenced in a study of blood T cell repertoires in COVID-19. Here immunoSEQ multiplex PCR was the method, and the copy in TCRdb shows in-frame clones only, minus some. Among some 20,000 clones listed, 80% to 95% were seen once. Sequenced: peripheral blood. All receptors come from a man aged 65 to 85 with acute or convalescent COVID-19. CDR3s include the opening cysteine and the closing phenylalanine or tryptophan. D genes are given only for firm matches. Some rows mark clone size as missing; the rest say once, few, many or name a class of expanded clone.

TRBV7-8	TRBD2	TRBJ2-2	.	TGTGCCAGCAGCTTAAGACTAGCGGGAGGCGCAACCGGGGAGCTGTTTTTT	CASSLRLAGGATGELFF
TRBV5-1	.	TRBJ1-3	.	TGCGCCAGCAGTTTGGACTTCCACCCGAGCTCTGGAAACACCATATATTTT	CASSLDFHPSSGNTIYF
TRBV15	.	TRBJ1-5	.	TGTGCCACCAGCAGCAACCCGGACATACCGAATCAGCCCCAGCATTTT	CATSSNPDIPNQPQHF
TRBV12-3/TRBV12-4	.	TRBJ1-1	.	TGTGCCAGCAGTTTTCAGGAGGGCACTGAAGCTTTCTTT	CASSFQEGTEAFF
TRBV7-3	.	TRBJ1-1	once	TGTGCCAGCAGCTTATCGTCTGGGAGTTGGGCTGAAGCTTTCTTT	CASSLSSGSWAEAFF
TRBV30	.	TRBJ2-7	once	TGTGCCTGGAGTGTACGTGGGGCAACGGGCGAGCAGTACTTC	CAWSVRGATGEQYF
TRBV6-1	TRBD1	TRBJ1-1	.	TGTGCCAGCAGTGATTGGGGACAGCTAAGCAAGACTTTCTTT	CASSDWGQLSKTFF
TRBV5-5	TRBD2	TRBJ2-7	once	TGTGCCAGCAGCTGGACTAGCGAGACCTACGAGCAGTACTTC	CASSWTSETYEQYF
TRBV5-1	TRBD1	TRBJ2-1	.	TGCGCCAGCAGCTTGGAGGGACAGGGGTTCAATGAGCAGTTCTTC	CASSLEGQGFNEQFF
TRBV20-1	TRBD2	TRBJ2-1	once	TGCAGTGCTAGTGCGGGACTAGCGGGAGGCTCCTACAATGAGCAGTTCTTC	CSASAGLAGGSYNEQFF
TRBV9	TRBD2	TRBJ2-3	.	TGTGCCAGCAGCGTCCTTAGCGGGGGGGCGGAAGATACGCAGTATTTT	CASSVLSGGAEDTQYF
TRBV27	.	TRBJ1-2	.	TGTGCCAGCGGTTCTAACCGACAGTCTGATGGCTACACCTTC	CASGSNRQSDGYTF
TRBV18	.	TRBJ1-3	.	TGTGCCAGCCGCGACCTACTAGCGGGAAACACCATATATTTT	CASRDLLAGNTIYF
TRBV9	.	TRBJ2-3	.	TGTGCCAGCTGTAGGGAGTTAGCGACAGATACGCAGTATTTT	CASCRELATDTQYF
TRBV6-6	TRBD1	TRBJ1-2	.	TGTGCCAGCAGTTACCTTGGGACAGGAGAGTATGGCTACACCTTC	CASSYLGTGEYGYTF
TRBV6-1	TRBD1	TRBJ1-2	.	TGTGCCAGCAGTGAAGGACAGGGGTATAACTATGGCTACACCTTC	CASSEGQGYNYGYTF
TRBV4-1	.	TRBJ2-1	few	TGCGCCAGCAGCCAAGATTGGGGACTCCCCCGCAATGAGCAGTTCTTC	CASSQDWGLPRNEQFF
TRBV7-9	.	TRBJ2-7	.	TGTGCCAGCAGCACGCCTATCACGGCCTACGAGCAGTACTTC	CASSTPITAYEQYF
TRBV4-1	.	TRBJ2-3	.	TGCGCCAGCAGCCAATCAACTCTAGTTGGCCCTTATACAGATACGCAGTATTTT	CASSQSTLVGPYTDTQYF